The source of this TCR beta chain is a study of response to subunit inactivated influenza vaccine. One entry per CDR3 protein results from TCRdb running MiXCR on the RT-PCR reads. Among hundreds of thousands of distinct CDR3 sequences listed, over 10% were seen once. This clonotype was counted between two and nine times. Its antigen remains unidentified. V was clipped by 1 base and J by 4 bases; unmatched bases: 4. Germline V gene sequence: CDR1 SGHVS, CDR2 FNYEAQ. The CDR3 has 17 residues. Study outcomes and limitations: Few additional T cells are recruited per seasonal influenza vaccination, authors suggested.

The clonotype originates from a man in his fifties or sixties who received an inactivated influenza vaccine. Specimen: PBMCs from blood, collected roughly 47 days after vaccination. The rearrangement links TRBV7-6 to TRBJ2-1; 13 nucleotides line up with TRBD2. The CDR3 here is CASSLDRTSGSYNEQFF. The CDR3 DNA follows: TGTGCCAGCAGCTTAGATAGGACTAGCGGGAGTTACAATGAGCAGTTCTTC.